The source of this T cell receptor beta chain is a study of blood T cell repertoires in COVID-19. Germline V CDR1 and CDR2: LNHDA, SQIVND (reference sequence). This CDR3 is 14 amino acids long. Deletions cut 1 base from V and 2 bases from J, with 8 bases between. Under the authors' procedure: Estimation of nucleated cell counts relied on the amplification of reference gene primers. This table comes from immunoSEQ multiplex PCR, and its TCRdb copy is limited to in-frame clones, with some not included. V, J and clone size are those of that table, while D and trimming were read from the DNA. This table has approximately 400,000 clones, 88% appearing once. This clone was detected only a few times.

Sequencing was done on a sample of peripheral blood. The chain is built from TRBV19 and TRBJ1-2; D gene uncertain. The TCR sequence derives from a woman in her forties or fifties with COVID-19, enrolled during active disease. CDR3 sequence (DNA): TGTGCCAGTAGTATAGCTCCCAGGAACTATGGCTACACCTTC. Encoded protein: CASSIAPRNYGYTF.